This TCR beta chain was obtained from a study of human T cells and chemical hapten exposure. TCRdb ran MiXCR on the RACE reads and lists one entry per CDR3 protein. The table lists 150,000 to 200,000 distinct CDR3 sequences, around 30% of them singletons, with 2.9% in the top ten. This CDR3 has 15 amino acids. Germline V gene lookup returns CDR1 DFQATT and CDR2 SNEGSKA (reference sequence). The V gene lost 0 bases and the J gene lost 6 bases, with 15 bases spanning the gap. Time point meaning: pre-sensitization, week 0. Treatment in this sample: therapeutic diphenylcyclopropenone sensitization with weekly scalp DPC.

Sequences were derived from whole blood, sampled in connection with sensitization to the hapten diphenylcyclopropenone (DPC). This TCR came from a woman younger than 45 with alopecia areata. Some clones in this sample may be carry-over from other donors' samples. The chain is built from TRBV20-1 and TRBJ1-5, with TRBD1 as a possible D gene (6 bases). CDR3 nucleotide sequence: TGCAGTGCTAGAGAGAATTTTTTGGACAGTCAGCCCCAGCATTTT. It yields the protein CSARENFLDSQPQHF.